Each of the 27 T cell receptor beta chains below was sequenced from the same sample in a study of shared clonotypes between healthy human individuals (dated by TCRdb to 2019 to 2021). Library preparation employed the immunoSEQ multiplex PCR assay. TCRdb took over this immuneACCESS table, retaining in-frame rearrangements with V and J assigned. Such tables are incomplete; in checked studies, under half of the missing clones stem from an unresolved V gene, and the remainder is unexplained. The sample table lists about 530,000 clones, 60% to 80% of them with a count of one. Clones ranked in the top ten supply about 12% of the sample. What was sequenced was PBMCs. The receptors stem from a woman aged 35 to 49 in good health. Some clones in this sample may be carry-over from other donors' samples.

This chain uses TRBV25-1 with TRBJ2-7; D is perhaps TRBD1 or TRBD2 (6 bases each). Trimming took 3 bases from V and 4 from J, leaving 13 bases between them. This CDR3 region has 14 residues. Germline V gene lookup returns CDR1 MGHDK and CDR2 SYGVNS. The CDR3 is CASSEGGFRYEQYF. As DNA, the CDR3 is TGTGCCAGCAGTGAGGGGGGCTTCCGATACGAGCAGTACTTC.

The J gene is TRBJ2-5, the V gene TRBV28; TRBD2 might be the D (6 bases). The CDR3 is 13 residues long. The germline CDR1 and CDR2 sequences are MDHEN and SYDVKM. The V end was cut by 3 bases, the J end by 4 bases, with 9 bases between. CDR3 loop: CASSFSGLETQYF. The CDR3 bases are TGTGCCAGCAGTTTTAGCGGACTAGAGACCCAGTACTTC.

This rearrangement joins TRBV5-1 to TRBJ1-1; no reliable D call. The CDR3 spans 16 residues. The germline gives CDR1 SGHRS, CDR2 YFSETQ. V shed 6 bases and J shed 2 bases, with 20 bases lying between them. The CDR3 is CASKWIPAGGNTEAFF. The CDR3 nucleotides are TGCGCCAGCAAATGGATCCCGGCAGGAGGAAACACTGAAGCTTTCTTT.

The V and J genes are TRBV6-6 and TRBJ2-3; D gene ambiguous. V was pared by 2 bases and J by 0 bases, with 6 bases between. The germline V gene encodes CDR1 MNHNY and CDR2 SVGAGI (reference sequence). This CDR3 spans 14 amino acids. The CDR3 reads CASSYGQSTDTQYF. CDR3 DNA sequence: TGTGCCAGCAGTTACGGGCAGAGCACAGATACGCAGTATTTT.

The CDR3 DNA is TGTGCCAGCAGCGTATCACTAGCGGGAGGCGGTGAGCAGTTCTTC. The encoded protein is CASSVSLAGGGEQFF. The chain joins TRBV7-3 to TRBJ2-1; TRBD2 aligns across 12 bases. This CDR3 is built from 15 residues. In germline, CDR1 is SGHTA, CDR2 FQGTGA. The V gene end was trimmed by 5 bases and the J gene end by 9 bases; junction bases not matched to a gene: 8.

The rearrangement links TRBV6-1 to TRBJ2-1, with 12 bases matching TRBD2. Germline-derived CDR1 and CDR2 are MNHNS and SASEGT. J lost 6 bases, V lost 2 bases, and 8 bases had no gene match. The CDR3 has 17 amino acids. Here the CDR3 DNA reads TGTGCCAGCAGTGAAATTCTAGCGGGAGGGCCGCTCAATGAGCAGTTCTTC. It codes for CASSEILAGGPLNEQFF.

Notes on this clone: Other DNA sequences from this sample encode an identical CDR3 as well. The chain has TRBV7-2 and TRBJ2-5; D perhaps matches TRBD1 (6 bases). Looked up from germline, CDR1 is SGHTA and CDR2 is FQGNSA. Trimming removed 0 bases at V and 5 bases at J, with 10 bases between. The CDR3 totals 14 residues. CDR3 nucleotide sequence: TGTGCCAGCAGCTTAGCCAGGGGAAGTGAGACCCAGTACTTC. Amino acids: CASSLARGSETQYF.

The chain carries TRBV19 and TRBJ2-3, with D possibly TRBD1 on 5 matching bases. CDR1 is LNHDA and CDR2 is SQIVND in the germline V gene (reference sequence). Trimming shortened V by 6 bases and J by 3 bases, and 10 bases separated the two germline ends. The CDR3 contains 13 residues. CDR3 coding DNA: TGTGCCAGTAGAACAGGCCCGACAGATACGCAGTATTTT. Translated, it gives CASRTGPTDTQYF.

The chain joins TRBV5-1 to TRBJ2-7, with D uncertain. The CDR3 covers 14 residues. V lost 2 bases and J 2 bases, leaving 11 bases between the germline ends. In germline, CDR1 is SGHRS, CDR2 YFSETQ. CDR3 in DNA: TGCGCCAGCAGCTTTAGAGACGGAGCCTACGAGCAGTACTTC. Its translation is CASSFRDGAYEQYF.

The V and J genes are TRBV30 and TRBJ2-5; D is possibly TRBD2 (5 bases). Germline V lookup: CDR1 GTSNPN, CDR2 SVGIG (reference sequence). V dropped 3 bases and J dropped 4 bases, with 12 bases sitting between them. This CDR3 has 13 amino acids. The CDR3 DNA sequence: TGTGCCTGGAGATTGGGCGCGGGAGAGACCCAGTACTTC. Protein sequence: CAWRLGAGETQYF.

The chain has TRBV11-2 and TRBJ2-7, with 7 bases that match TRBD1. Germline values: CDR1 SGHAT, CDR2 FQNNGV. This CDR3 has 15 amino acids. V lost 4 bases to trimming and J lost 0 bases; unmatched junction nucleotides: 6. CDR3 residues: CASSYRQGGSYEQYF. The CDR3 DNA follows: TGTGCCAGCAGCTACCGACAGGGTGGCTCCTACGAGCAGTACTTC.

The chain recombines TRBV5-1 with TRBJ2-3; D possibly corresponds to TRBD2 (6 bases). Trimming stripped 5 bases from V and 2 bases from J, with 12 bases between. This CDR3 is built from 14 residues. The germline V gene has CDR1 SGHRS and CDR2 YFSETQ. As DNA, the CDR3 is TGCGCCAGCAGTATAGCGGATTCCACAGATACGCAGTATTTT. Protein: CASSIADSTDTQYF. Full variable domain (rest looked up from reference TRBV5-1 and TRBJ2-3): KAGVTQTPRYLIKTRGQQVTLSCSPISGHRSVSWYQQTPGQGLQFLFEYFSETQRNKGNFPGRFSGRQFSNSRSEMNVSTLELGDSALYLCASSIADSTDTQYFGPGTRLTVL.

The chain recombines TRBV5-1 with TRBJ2-1; 12 bases agree with TRBD2. Looked up from germline, CDR1 is SGHRS and CDR2 is YFSETQ. The CDR3 spans 19 residues. Unmatched junction bases numbered 11, after V lost 4 bases and J lost 0 bases. CDR3 coding DNA: TGCGCCAGCAGCCTATTTCCGGGACTAGCGGGCCTCTCCTACAATGAGCAGTTCTTC. It yields the protein CASSLFPGLAGLSYNEQFF.

The CDR3 DNA reads TGTGCCAGCAGGGCGGACGGCTACGAGCAGTACTTC. Its protein is CASRADGYEQYF. The chain combines TRBV6-1 with TRBJ2-7, with unresolved D. CDR3 size: 12 residues. Deletions cut 6 bases from V and 3 bases from J, with 9 bases between. Germline V CDR1 and CDR2: MNHNS, SASEGT.

The chain joins TRBV5-5 to TRBJ2-7; perhaps D is TRBD1 or TRBD2 (5 bases each). The length of the CDR3 is 12 residues. Trimming stripped 6 bases from V and 4 bases from J, with 11 bases between. Germline V CDR1 and CDR2: SGHKS, YYEKEE (reference sequence). CDR3 protein: CASNYGAYEQYF. The CDR3 coding sequence is TGTGCCAGCAACTACGGGGCTTACGAGCAGTACTTC.

This clone has only one observation. The chain recombines TRBV9 with TRBJ2-6; D possibly corresponds to TRBD1 (7 bases). With 5 bases removed from V and 0 bases from J, the gap between germline ends came to 12 bases. This CDR3 has 16 residues. CDR1 is SGDLS and CDR2 is YYNGEE in the germline V gene. CDR3 amino acids: CASSPRGDSGANVLTF. The CDR3 bases are TGTGCCAGCAGTCCCAGGGGGGACTCTGGGGCCAACGTCCTGACTTTC.

V is TRBV7-8 and J is TRBJ2-5; D uncertain. V dropped 5 bases and J dropped 3 bases, with 7 bases sitting between them. The CDR3 is made up of 12 amino acids. CDR1 is SGHVS and CDR2 is FQNEAQ in the germline V gene. CDR3 coding DNA: TGTGCCAGCAGCCCCGTAAAAGAGACCCAGTACTTC. This sequence encodes CASSPVKETQYF.

This chain joins TRBV15 and TRBJ2-5; unclear D gene. Trimming removed 5 bases at V and 2 bases at J, with 9 bases between. Germline loops: CDR1 LNHNV, CDR2 YYDKDF (reference sequence). This CDR3 has 13 amino acids. The CDR3 coding sequence is TGTGCCACCAGCCCACGTCTTCAAGAGACCCAGTACTTC. The encoded protein is CATSPRLQETQYF.

J is TRBJ1-1 and V is TRBV27; TRBD1 agrees at 10 bases. This CDR3 region has 16 residues. V dropped 0 bases and J dropped 5; count of bases not matched to a gene: 6. CDR1 and CDR2 (germline): MNHEY, SMNVEV (reference sequence). The CDR3 coding sequence is TGTGCCAGCAGTTTATCGGGACAGGGGTTTGGGACTGAAGCTTTCTTT. It codes for CASSLSGQGFGTEAFF.

This chain joins TRBV4-1 and TRBJ2-4; no reliable D call. The germline V gene has CDR1 MGHRA and CDR2 YSYEKL. This CDR3 is built from 18 residues. Trimming removed 4 bases at V and 0 bases at J, with 19 bases between. As DNA, the CDR3 is TGCGCCAGCAGCCTGGATCAGATTTCGGTGGGAGCCAAAAACATTCAGTACTTC. Translating it yields CASSLDQISVGAKNIQYF.

V and J are TRBV5-8 and TRBJ2-2; D gene uncertain. Germline V gives CDR1 SGHTS, CDR2 YDEGEE. CDR3 length equals 14 residues. Trimming stripped 7 bases from V and 3 bases from J, with 13 bases between. CDR3 sequence (DNA): TGTGCCAGCTACCCAGGACCCTACACCGGGGAGCTGTTTTTT. The encoded protein is CASYPGPYTGELFF.

The genes are TRBV13 and TRBJ2-3; D might be TRBD2 (6 bases). V was clipped by 5 bases and J by 3 bases, with 12 bases between them. Germline-derived CDR1 and CDR2 are PRHDT and FYEKMQ (reference sequence). CDR3 length equals 14 residues. This CDR3 reads CASSLEGQTDTQYF. CDR3 nucleotide sequence: TGTGCCAGCAGCCTGGAGGGCCAAACAGATACGCAGTATTTT.

A word on this clone: Other DNA sequences from this sample encode an identical CDR3 as well. The J gene is TRBJ2-7, the V gene TRBV10-1; 7 bases are a match to TRBD2. The CDR3 runs 13 residues. In germline, CDR1 is WNHNN, CDR2 SYGVQD (reference sequence). V gave up 6 bases and J gave up 2 bases; unmatched junction bases: 4. The CDR3 loop is CASSPSGTYEQYF. The CDR3 DNA sequence: TGCGCCAGCAGCCCTAGCGGTACCTACGAGCAGTACTTC.

The chain employs TRBV2 and TRBJ2-6; 8 nucleotides agree with TRBD1. The CDR3 has 16 residues. Per the germline V gene, CDR1 is SNHLY and CDR2 is FYNNEI. V shed 7 bases, J shed 0 bases, and the junction held 5 bases outside the gene matches. The CDR3 coding sequence is TGTGCCAGCACCTGGGACAGGACCTCTGGGGCCAACGTCCTGACTTTC. This sequence encodes CASTWDRTSGANVLTF.

A remark on this clone: The sample holds other DNA sequences that translate to the same CDR3. V usage is TRBV7-3 and J usage is TRBJ2-1; no definite D call. Germline V gene data show CDR1 as SGHTA and CDR2 as FQGTGA. The CDR3 consists of 13 residues. The V end was cut by 5 bases, the J end by 2 bases, with 7 bases between. The CDR3 bases are TGTGCCAGCAGCCCGTCGGCCTACAATGAGCAGTTCTTC. This codes for CASSPSAYNEQFF. The whole variable domain, remainder taken from reference TRBV7-3 and TRBJ2-1, is GAGVSQTPSNKVTEKGKYVELRCDPISGHTALYWYRQSLGQGPEFLIYFQGTGAADDSGLPNDRFFAVRPEGSVSTLKIQRTERGDSAVYLCASSPSAYNEQFFGPGTRLTVL.

This clone was counted once. The chain is built from TRBV5-3 and TRBJ1-2; D gene ambiguous. TRBV5-3 is marked as an open reading frame, function uncertain. V gave up 2 bases and J gave up 3 bases, with 11 bases separating them. The CDR3 is made up of 14 amino acids. The chain's CDR3 is CARSFEGCDYGYTF. CDR3 DNA sequence: TGTGCCAGAAGCTTCGAGGGTTGCGACTATGGCTACACCTTC.

The chain couples TRBV2 to TRBJ1-3; TRBD1 matches at 7 bases. This CDR3 has 15 amino acids. Germline CDR1 and CDR2: SNHLY and FYNNEI. V was clipped by 6 bases and J by 4 bases; unmatched bases: 9. CDR3 sequence reads: CASRSEGAAGNTIYF. The CDR3 nucleotides are TGTGCCAGCAGAAGTGAGGGGGCGGCGGGAAACACCATATATTTT.